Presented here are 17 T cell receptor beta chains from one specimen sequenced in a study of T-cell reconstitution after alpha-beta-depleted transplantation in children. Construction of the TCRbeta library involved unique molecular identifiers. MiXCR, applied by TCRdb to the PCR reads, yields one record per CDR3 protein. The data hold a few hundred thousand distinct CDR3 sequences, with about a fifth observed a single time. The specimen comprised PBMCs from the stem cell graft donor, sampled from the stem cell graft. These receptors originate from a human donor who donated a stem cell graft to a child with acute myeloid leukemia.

For the CDR3, the DNA is TGTGCCAGCAGCCCTAGCTGGACTAGCGGGAGATGGGCCTACAATGAGCAGTTCTTC. Translation gives CASSPSWTSGRWAYNEQFF. The V and J genes are TRBV27 and TRBJ2-1, with TRBD2 matching over 13 bases. V gave up 6 bases and J gave up 2 bases; unmatched junction bases: 13. The CDR3 contains 19 residues. Germline V gene data show CDR1 as MNHEY and CDR2 as SMNVEV (reference sequence).

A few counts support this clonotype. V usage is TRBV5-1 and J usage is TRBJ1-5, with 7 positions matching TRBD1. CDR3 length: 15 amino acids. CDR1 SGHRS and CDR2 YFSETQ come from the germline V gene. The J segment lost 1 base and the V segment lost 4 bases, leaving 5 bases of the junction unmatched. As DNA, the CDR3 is TGCGCCAGCAGCCAGGGGGACGGAAGCAATCAGCCCCAGCATTTT. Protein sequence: CASSQGDGSNQPQHF.

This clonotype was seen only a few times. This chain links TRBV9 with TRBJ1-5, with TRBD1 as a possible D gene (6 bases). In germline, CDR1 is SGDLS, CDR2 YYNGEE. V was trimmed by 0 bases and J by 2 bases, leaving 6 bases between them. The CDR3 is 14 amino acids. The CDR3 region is CASSVEGGNQPQHF. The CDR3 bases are TGTGCCAGCAGCGTAGAGGGGGGCAATCAGCCCCAGCATTTT.

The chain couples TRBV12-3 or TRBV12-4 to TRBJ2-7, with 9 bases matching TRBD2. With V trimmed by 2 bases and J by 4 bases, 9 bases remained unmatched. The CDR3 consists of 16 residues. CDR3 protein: CASSLPRSGSHYEQYF. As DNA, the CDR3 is TGTGCCAGCAGTTTACCCCGTAGCGGGAGTCATTACGAGCAGTACTTC.

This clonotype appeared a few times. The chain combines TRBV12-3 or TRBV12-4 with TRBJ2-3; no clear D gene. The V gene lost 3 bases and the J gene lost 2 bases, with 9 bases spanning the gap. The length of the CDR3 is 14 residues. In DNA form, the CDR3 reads TGTGCCAGCAGTTTTGGCGGAACCACAGATACGCAGTATTTT. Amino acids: CASSFGGTTDTQYF.

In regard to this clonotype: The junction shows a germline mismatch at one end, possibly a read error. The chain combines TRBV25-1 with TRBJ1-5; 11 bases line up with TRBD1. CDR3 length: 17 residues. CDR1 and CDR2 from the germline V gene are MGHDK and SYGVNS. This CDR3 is CASRESGTGGINQPQHF. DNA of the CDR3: TGTGCCAGCAGGGAATCCGGGACAGGGGGAATCAATCAGCCCCAGCATTTT.

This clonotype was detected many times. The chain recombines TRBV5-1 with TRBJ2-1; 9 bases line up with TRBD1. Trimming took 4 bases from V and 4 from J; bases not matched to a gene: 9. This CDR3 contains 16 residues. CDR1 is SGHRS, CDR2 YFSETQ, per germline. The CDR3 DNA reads TGCGCCAGCAGCGTCTACGGGACAGGGTTGTACAATGAGCAGTTCTTC. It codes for CASSVYGTGLYNEQFF.

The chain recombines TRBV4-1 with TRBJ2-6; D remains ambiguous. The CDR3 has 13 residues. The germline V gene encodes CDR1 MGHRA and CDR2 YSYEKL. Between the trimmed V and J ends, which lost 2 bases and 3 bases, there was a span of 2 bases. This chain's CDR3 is CASSQIGANVLTF. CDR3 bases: TGCGCCAGCAGCCAAATTGGGGCCAACGTCCTGACTTTC.

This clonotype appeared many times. In DNA form, the CDR3 reads TGTGCCAGCACTTCCTCGGACAGAAGCGGTTACGAGCAGTACTTC. Amino acids: CASTSSDRSGYEQYF. This sequence joins TRBV6-5 and TRBJ2-7; D may be TRBD1 (6 bases). This CDR3 comprises 15 residues. The germline V gene encodes CDR1 MNHEY and CDR2 SVGAGI. V was trimmed by 7 bases and J by 4 bases, leaving 20 bases between them.

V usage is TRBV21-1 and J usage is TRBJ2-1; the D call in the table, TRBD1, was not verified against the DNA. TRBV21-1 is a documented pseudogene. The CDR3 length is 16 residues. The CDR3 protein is CASSKVGQRIHNEQFF. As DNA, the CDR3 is TGTGCCAGCAGCAAAGTGGGACAACGGATACACAATGAGCAGTTCTTC.

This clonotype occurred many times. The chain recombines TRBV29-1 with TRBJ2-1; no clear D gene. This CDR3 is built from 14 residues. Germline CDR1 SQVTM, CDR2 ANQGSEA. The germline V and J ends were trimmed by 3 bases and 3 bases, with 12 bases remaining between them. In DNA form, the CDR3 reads TGCAGCGTTGACGAACCGATGCACTACAATGAGCAGTTCTTC. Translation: CSVDEPMHYNEQFF.

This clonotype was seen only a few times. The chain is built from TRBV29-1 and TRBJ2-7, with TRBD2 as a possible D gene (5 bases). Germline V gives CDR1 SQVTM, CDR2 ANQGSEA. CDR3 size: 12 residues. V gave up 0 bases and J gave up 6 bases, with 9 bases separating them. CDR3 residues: CSVEDRGSEQYF. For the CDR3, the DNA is TGCAGCGTTGAAGACCGGGGAAGCGAGCAGTACTTC.

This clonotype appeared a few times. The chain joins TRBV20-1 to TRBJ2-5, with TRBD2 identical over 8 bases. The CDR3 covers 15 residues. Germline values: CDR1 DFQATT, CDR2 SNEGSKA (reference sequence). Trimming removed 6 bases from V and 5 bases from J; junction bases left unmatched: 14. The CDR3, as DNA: TGCAGTGCGAGCGAACTGGGCGGGGGGTTGGAGACCCAGTACTTC. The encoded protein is CSASELGGGLETQYF.

CDR3: CASSETGAISSYEQYF. In nucleotides, the CDR3 is TGTGCCAGCAGTGAGACAGGGGCCATCTCTTCCTACGAGCAGTACTTC. This sequence joins TRBV6-1 and TRBJ2-7; 8 bases fit TRBD1. The trim removed 3 bases at V and 1 base at J, leaving 8 bases unmatched. Germline V CDR1 and CDR2: MNHNS, SASEGT. The CDR3 consists of 16 residues.

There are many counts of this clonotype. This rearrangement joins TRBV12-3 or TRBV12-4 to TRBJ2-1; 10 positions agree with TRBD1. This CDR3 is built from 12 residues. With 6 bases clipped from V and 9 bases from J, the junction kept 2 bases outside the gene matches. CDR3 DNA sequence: TGTGCCAGCAGGGGGACAGGGGTTGAGCAGTTCTTC. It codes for CASRGTGVEQFF.

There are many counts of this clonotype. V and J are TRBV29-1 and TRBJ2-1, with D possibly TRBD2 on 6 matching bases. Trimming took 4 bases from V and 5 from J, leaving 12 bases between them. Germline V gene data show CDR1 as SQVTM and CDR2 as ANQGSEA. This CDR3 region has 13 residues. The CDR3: CSVVPRLDNEQFF. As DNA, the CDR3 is TGCAGCGTTGTACCCCGACTAGACAATGAGCAGTTCTTC.

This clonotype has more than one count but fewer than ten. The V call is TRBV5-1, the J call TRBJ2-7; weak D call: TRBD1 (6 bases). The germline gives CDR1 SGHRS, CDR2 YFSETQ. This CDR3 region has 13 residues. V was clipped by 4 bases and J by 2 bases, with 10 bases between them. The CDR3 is CASSTGQTYEQYF. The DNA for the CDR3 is TGCGCCAGCAGCACAGGACAGACCTACGAGCAGTACTTC.